This T cell receptor (beta chain) derives from a study of T cell responses to AZD1222 COVID-19 vaccine. Generated by immunoSEQ multiplex PCR, the TCRdb table keeps only in-frame clones and is missing some. The profile shows under 150,000 clones, approximately 85% of them singletons. This TCR was sampled from an adult in good health. Sequenced here: peripheral blood, sampled on day 0 of AZD1222 vaccination.

CDR3 bases: TGCGCCAGCAGCTCGAGGACTAGCGGGATAAACCTATACAATGAGCAGTTCTTC. This gives the protein CASSSRTSGINLYNEQFF. This chain uses TRBV5-1 with TRBJ2-1; 12 positions match TRBD2. The J segment lost 4 bases and the V segment lost 3 bases, leaving 11 bases of the junction unmatched. From germline, CDR1 is SGHRS and CDR2 YFSETQ. CDR3 length equals 18 residues.